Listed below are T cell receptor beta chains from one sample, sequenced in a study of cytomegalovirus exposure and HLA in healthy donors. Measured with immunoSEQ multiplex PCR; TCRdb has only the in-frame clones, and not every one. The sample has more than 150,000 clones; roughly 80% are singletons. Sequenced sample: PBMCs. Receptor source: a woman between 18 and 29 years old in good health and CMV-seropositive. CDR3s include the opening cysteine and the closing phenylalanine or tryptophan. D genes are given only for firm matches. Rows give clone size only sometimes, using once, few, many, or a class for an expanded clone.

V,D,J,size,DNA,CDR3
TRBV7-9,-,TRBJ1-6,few,TGTGCCAGCAGCTCCGAACTCGATAATTCACCCCTCCACTTT,CASSSELDNSPLHF
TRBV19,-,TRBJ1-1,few,TGTGCCAGTAGTGTCAGGGCCCAGAACACTGAAGCTTTCTTT,CASSVRAQNTEAFF
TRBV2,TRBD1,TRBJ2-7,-,TGTGCCAGCAGTCCCGGGACAGGGAGCTACGAGCAGTACTTC,CASSPGTGSYEQYF
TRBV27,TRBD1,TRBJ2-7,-,TGTGCCAGCAGAGGGACAGGGGGCGCGGGGGAGCAGTACTTC,CASRGTGGAGEQYF
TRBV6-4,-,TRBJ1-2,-,TGTGCCAGCAGTGCAGGGTTGGAGGGGTATGGCTACACCTTC,CASSAGLEGYGYTF
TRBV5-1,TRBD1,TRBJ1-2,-,TGCGCCAGCAGCTTGGGGGACAGGGTGGATGGCTACACCTTC,CASSLGDRVDGYTF
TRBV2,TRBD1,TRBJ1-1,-,TGTGCCAGCACCCCCCGGGACAGGGGTAGCCGGGACACTGAAGCTTTCTTT,CASTPRDRGSRDTEAFF
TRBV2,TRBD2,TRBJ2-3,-,TGTGCCACGCCGGGGACTAGCGGGGGCACAGATACGCAGTATTTT,CATPGTSGGTDTQYF
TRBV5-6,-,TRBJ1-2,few,TGTGCCAGCAGGTATTCAGGGAACTATGGCTACACCTTC,CASRYSGNYGYTF
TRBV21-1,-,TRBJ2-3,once,TGTGCCAGCAGAACCCAGGGGAGTCACACAGATACGCAGTATTTT,CASRTQGSHTDTQYF
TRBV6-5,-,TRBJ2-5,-,TGTGCCAGCAGTTCGGGACTGATCCAAGAGACCCAGTACTTC,CASSSGLIQETQYF
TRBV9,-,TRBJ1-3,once,TGTGCCAGCAGCGGGCTTTCGATGGACAGCACCATATATTTT,CASSGLSMDSTIYF
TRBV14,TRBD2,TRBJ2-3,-,TGTGCCAGCAGCCAAGGGTTGCGGGGGAACACAGATACGCAGTATTTT,CASSQGLRGNTDTQYF
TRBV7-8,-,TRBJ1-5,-,TGTGCCAGCAGCTTAGAAACAGGGCATCAGCCCCAGCATTTT,CASSLETGHQPQHF
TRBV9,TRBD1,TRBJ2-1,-,TGTGCCAGCAGCCTCCAGGGGGCTGGGTACAATGAGCAGTTCTTC,CASSLQGAGYNEQFF
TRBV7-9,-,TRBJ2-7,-,TGTGCCAGCAGCGCGCGACTGTCTTGGGAGCAGTACTTC,CASSARLSWEQYF
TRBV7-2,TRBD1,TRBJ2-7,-,TGTGCCAGCAGCCCGAGGACAGGCTCCTACGAGCAGTACTTC,CASSPRTGSYEQYF
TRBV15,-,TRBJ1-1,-,TGTGCCACCAGTCTTGACGGGTATGGCACTGAAGCTTTCTTT,CATSLDGYGTEAFF
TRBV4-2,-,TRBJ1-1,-,TGTGCCAGCAGCCAATCACTTAACACTGAAGCTTTCTTT,CASSQSLNTEAFF
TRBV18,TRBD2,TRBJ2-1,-,TGTGCCAGCTCACCGACTAGCCAGGGCTACAATGAGCAGTTCTTC,CASSPTSQGYNEQFF
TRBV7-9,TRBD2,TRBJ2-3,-,TGTGCCAGCAGCAGCAAGGCAGCGGGGGCCCTTACAGATACGCAGTATTTT,CASSSKAAGALTDTQYF
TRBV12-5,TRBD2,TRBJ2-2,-,TGTGCTAGTGGTTTGGGACTAGCGGGGGGGGAGCTGTTTTTT,CASGLGLAGGELFF